Below, 7 T cell receptor beta chains from the same sample are listed, as sequenced in a study of T cell responses to AZD1222 COVID-19 vaccine. This table comes from immunoSEQ multiplex PCR, and its TCRdb copy is limited to in-frame clones, with some not included. The sample lists about 120,000 clones, just over 85% occurring once. The material was peripheral blood, obtained on day 0 of AZD1222 vaccination. These receptor sequences come from an adult in good health.

The CDR3 bases are TGTGCCAGCAGTCTTGCAGGGGGCTCCTTAGCTTTCTTT. Translating it yields CASSLAGGSLAFF. The V gene is TRBV6-1, the J gene TRBJ1-1; 8 bases line up with TRBD1. V dropped 5 bases and J dropped 10; count of bases not matched to a gene: 9. The CDR3 is 13 residues long. Germline CDR1 and CDR2: MNHNS and SASEGT.

This clone was observed a handful of times. The V gene is TRBV6-5, the J gene TRBJ2-7; TRBD1 aligns across 9 bases. CDR1 and CDR2 (germline): MNHEY, SVGAGI. V lost 4 bases to trimming and J lost 3 bases; unmatched junction nucleotides: 4. The CDR3 sequence is 14 residues long. Written as DNA, the CDR3 is TGTGCCAGCAGTTTGTACAGGGGGCACTACGAGCAGTACTTC. This encodes CASSLYRGHYEQYF.

The chain carries TRBV9 and TRBJ1-1, with D possibly being TRBD1 (5 bases). CDR1 and CDR2 (germline): SGDLS, YYNGEE. This CDR3 comprises 12 residues. The V end lost 0 bases, the J end lost 11 bases, and 11 bases lay between the germline ends. The chain's CDR3 is CASSVAGGDAFF. The CDR3 coding sequence is TGTGCCAGCAGCGTAGCTGGGGGGGATGCTTTCTTT.

V and J are TRBV5-1 and TRBJ1-2; 10 bases map to TRBD1. V trimming: 6 bases; J trimming: 8 bases; junction bases outside the gene matches: 10. The germline CDR1 and CDR2 sequences are SGHRS and YFSETQ. The CDR3 loop spans 14 amino acids. The CDR3 DNA follows: TGCGCCAGCACCCCGGGGACAGGGGTGGGCGGCTACACCTTC. Translating it yields CASTPGTGVGGYTF.

The rearrangement uses TRBV7-2 and TRBJ2-7, with D hard to call. Trimming left V 4 bases short and J 4 bases short, with 11 bases between. CDR1 and CDR2 (germline): SGHTA, FQGNSA. The CDR3 spans 13 residues. The CDR3 region has the DNA TGTGCCAGCAGCTCCCCTTCGCAATACGAGCAGTACTTC. This sequence encodes CASSSPSQYEQYF.

The chain joins TRBV5-1 to TRBJ1-1; TRBD1 agrees at 7 bases. The CDR3 spans 14 residues. V was clipped by 2 bases and J by 3 bases; unmatched bases: 4. Germline assignment: CDR1 SGHRS and CDR2 YFSETQ. The CDR3 DNA reads as TGCGCCAGCAGCTTCGCCCAGGGGGACACTGAAGCTTTCTTT. Amino acids: CASSFAQGDTEAFF.

This clone was observed a single time. The CDR3 loop is CASSQDEEGQAFSGNTIYF. Written as DNA, the CDR3 is TGTGCCAGCAGCCAAGATGAGGAGGGCCAGGCTTTCTCTGGAAACACCATATATTTT. The V call is TRBV3-1 (or the pseudogene TRBV3-2), the J call TRBJ1-3, with D hard to call. The CDR3 loop spans 19 amino acids. Germline CDR1 LGHDT, CDR2 YNNKEL (reference sequence). V was pared by 0 bases and J by 0 bases, with 18 bases between.